This passage covers 30 T cell receptor beta chains from one sample sequenced in a study of blood T cell repertoires in COVID-19. TCRdb's table, derived via immunoSEQ multiplex PCR, lists solely in-frame clones and lacks some. The table records 250,000 to 300,000 clones, 88% of them present only once. The sequencing input was PBMCs or T cells enriched from blood (not recorded which). Receptors were obtained from a woman in her fifties or sixties in a cohort exposed to, infected with or recovered from COVID-19 (not recorded which).

This chain joins TRBV13 and TRBJ2-7, with a weak D call TRBD2 (6 bases). The V and J ends lost 2 bases and 6 bases respectively, with 20 bases between them. Germline lookup yields CDR1 PRHDT and CDR2 FYEKMQ (reference sequence). The CDR3 extends over 16 amino acids. For the CDR3, the DNA is TGTGCCAGCAGCTTATGGAGGGAGCAGATGGCCCTCGAGCAGTACTTC. Translation gives CASSLWREQMALEQYF. The full variable domain, completed using reference TRBV13 and TRBJ2-7, is AAGVIQSPRHLIKEKRETATLKCYPIPRHDTVYWYQQGPGQDPQFLISFYEKMQSDKGSIPDRFSAQQFSDYHSELNMSSLELGDSALYFCASSLWREQMALEQYFGPGTRLTVT.

The V gene is TRBV5-1, the J gene TRBJ2-3; 7 bases line up with TRBD2. V lost 7 bases to trimming and J lost 1 base; unmatched junction nucleotides: 15. In germline, CDR1 is SGHRS, CDR2 YFSETQ. The CDR3 runs to 17 residues. CDR3 DNA: TGCGCCAGCGGTGGGGGGTCTGGCGGGAGTCGCACAGATACGCAGTATTTT. Its translation is CASGGGSGGSRTDTQYF.

The V and J genes are TRBV6-5 and TRBJ2-1; D uncertain. V shed 4 bases and J shed 2 bases, with 12 bases lying between them. There are 15 residues in the CDR3. CDR1 and CDR2 from the germline V gene are MNHEY and SVGAGI. The CDR3 reads CASSLIRSTYNEQFF. The DNA of the CDR3 is TGTGCCAGCAGTTTAATACGGTCCACCTACAATGAGCAGTTCTTC.

The V gene is TRBV7-9, the J gene TRBJ2-5, with 12 bases identical to TRBD1. Germline CDR1 and CDR2: SEHNR and FQNEAQ (reference sequence). V lost 5 bases and J lost 5; bases outside the gene matches: 6. This CDR3 spans 15 amino acids. In nucleotides, the CDR3 is TGTGCCAGCAGCCTGGGACAGGGGGCGGTGGAGACCCAGTACTTC. Amino acid sequence: CASSLGQGAVETQYF.

V and J are TRBV5-1 and TRBJ1-1; D is ambiguous. The germline V gene has CDR1 SGHRS and CDR2 YFSETQ. This CDR3 is built from 13 residues. The germline V and J ends were trimmed by 0 bases and 10 bases, with 13 bases remaining between them. CDR3 coding DNA: TGCGCCAGCAGCTTGGTGGGAGAGGGTGTAGCTTTCTTT. Translated: CASSLVGEGVAFF.

J is TRBJ2-3 and V is TRBV3-1 (or the pseudogene TRBV3-2), with 9 bases aligning to TRBD2. CDR1 LGHDT and CDR2 YNNKEL come from the germline V gene (reference sequence). CDR3 length equals 17 residues. Trimming cost V 4 bases and J 2 bases; bases outside gene matches: 10. The CDR3 coding sequence is TGTGCCAGCAGCCCAGTGGGGCTAGCGGGGTACACAGATACGCAGTATTTT. Its translation: CASSPVGLAGYTDTQYF.

DNA for the CDR3: TGTGCCAGCAGGAGAGCGGGAGGATCCTACGAGCAGTACTTC. As protein: CASRRAGGSYEQYF. The chain couples TRBV2 to TRBJ2-7, with TRBD2 identical over 9 bases. CDR3 length: 14 amino acids. Germline loops: CDR1 SNHLY, CDR2 FYNNEI. J lost 1 base, V lost 6 bases, and 4 bases had no gene match.

J is TRBJ2-1 and V is TRBV19; the match to TRBD2 covers 10 bases. Germline V gene sequence: CDR1 LNHDA, CDR2 SQIVND (reference sequence). CDR3 length: 17 residues. After removal of 3 bases from V and 7 bases from J, the junction contained 12 bases not matched to a gene. The CDR3 spells CASSMLAGATVGNEQFF. DNA of the CDR3: TGTGCCAGTAGTATGCTAGCGGGAGCAACGGTTGGTAATGAGCAGTTCTTC.

In this sample, this clone turned up once. The CDR3 here is CSATQPYGYTF. CDR3 DNA sequence: TGCAGTGCTACACAGCCCTATGGCTACACCTTC. This chain links TRBV20-1 with TRBJ1-2; no definite D call. The CDR3 extends over 11 amino acids. Germline V lookup: CDR1 DFQATT, CDR2 SNEGSKA (reference sequence). V dropped 4 bases and J dropped 4 bases, with 7 bases sitting between them.

The V and J genes are TRBV30 and TRBJ2-1; 14 bases are shared with TRBD2. V shed 5 bases, J shed 7 bases, and the junction held 7 bases outside the gene matches. The CDR3 has 15 amino acids. In germline, CDR1 is GTSNPN, CDR2 SVGIG (reference sequence). CDR3 region: CAWAQGLAGVNEQFF. Here the CDR3 DNA reads TGTGCCTGGGCCCAGGGACTAGCGGGAGTTAATGAGCAGTTCTTC.

This clone has just one count. The CDR3 bases are TGTGCCAGTAGTATACCGGGGTTCGGGACCTACGAGCAGTACTTC. This codes for CASSIPGFGTYEQYF. This chain joins TRBV19 and TRBJ2-7; D may be TRBD2 (5 bases). In germline, CDR1 is LNHDA, CDR2 SQIVND (reference sequence). This CDR3 has 15 residues. The ends were cut back, 2 bases at V and 2 bases at J, with 13 bases in the middle.

J is TRBJ1-4 and V is TRBV11-2, with 7 bases lining up with TRBD1. Germline loops: CDR1 SGHAT, CDR2 FQNNGV. The CDR3 sequence is 16 residues long. The trim removed 0 bases at V and 4 bases at J, leaving 5 bases unmatched. CDR3 DNA sequence: TGTGCCAGCAGCTTAGATCTTGCAGGGGGTAATGAAAAACTGTTTTTT. Translated, it gives CASSLDLAGGNEKLFF.

The V call is TRBV28, the J call TRBJ2-5; TRBD2 aligns across 14 bases. V was clipped by 3 bases and J by 4 bases; unmatched bases: 10. The length of the CDR3 is 18 residues. Germline CDR1 and CDR2: MDHEN and SYDVKM. For the CDR3, the DNA is TGTGCCAGCAGTTTCCTAAGACTAGCGGGAGGGCCGGGAGAGACCCAGTACTTC. Protein: CASSFLRLAGGPGETQYF.

This chain joins TRBV10-3 and TRBJ2-5; 9 bases are shared with TRBD1. Germline V gene sequence: CDR1 ENHRY, CDR2 SYGVKD. This CDR3 region has 16 residues. V trimming: 5 bases; J trimming: 0 bases; junction bases outside the gene matches: 7. In nucleotides, the CDR3 is TGTGCCATCAGTACCTTTGGACAGGGGTACCAAGAGACCCAGTACTTC. Its protein is CAISTFGQGYQETQYF.

This chain uses TRBV4-2 with TRBJ2-1; 9 bases match TRBD2. The CDR3 covers 17 residues. The V and J ends lost 1 base and 6 bases, in that order; junction bases with no gene match: 10. CDR1 and CDR2 from the germline V gene are LGHNA and YNFKEQ. CDR3 DNA: TGTGCCAGCAGCCAAGGTTCAGGCGGGAGGGAGGCCAATGAGCAGTTCTTC. Encoded protein: CASSQGSGGREANEQFF.

This clone was seen a handful of times. This sequence joins TRBV27 and TRBJ1-2; no definite D call. CDR3 length: 13 amino acids. The ends were cut back, 1 base at V and 2 bases at J, with 5 bases in the middle. The germline V gene encodes CDR1 MNHEY and CDR2 SMNVEV (reference sequence). The CDR3 loop is CASSLFMNYGYTF. DNA for the CDR3: TGTGCCAGCAGTTTATTCATGAACTATGGCTACACCTTC.

This chain links TRBV6-2 or TRBV6-3 with TRBJ2-1; 8 bases align to TRBD1. The CDR3 is 13 amino acids. Trimming cost V 3 bases and J 10 bases; bases outside gene matches: 5. Per the germline V gene, CDR1 is MNHEY and CDR2 is SVGEGT. CDR3 in DNA: TGTGCCAGCAGTTATCGACAGGGGCCAGAGCAGTTCTTC. Protein product: CASSYRQGPEQFF.

The chain joins TRBV30 to TRBJ1-4; 9 nucleotides align to TRBD1. There are 16 residues in the CDR3. Germline lookup yields CDR1 GTSNPN and CDR2 SVGIG (reference sequence). Losses at the gene ends were 5 bases for V and 8 bases for J; bases not matched to a gene: 15. The CDR3 DNA follows: TGTGCCTGGGGGGGACAGGGAAGAGGTTTTGGAGAAAAACTGTTTTTT. Protein: CAWGGQGRGFGEKLFF.

The V and J genes are TRBV28 and TRBJ1-4; the D gene is possibly TRBD1 (5 bases). CDR1 and CDR2 from the germline V gene are MDHEN and SYDVKM. This CDR3 comprises 16 residues. V lost 8 bases and J 4 bases, leaving 20 bases between the germline ends. The CDR3 region is CASSLPKGSYNEKLFF. The CDR3 DNA reads TGTGCCAGCTCGTTGCCGAAGGGGTCATATAATGAAAAACTGTTTTTT.

The CDR3 here is CASSIQGRETQYF. CDR3 bases: TGTGCCAGTAGTATACAGGGGCGAGAGACCCAGTACTTC. V gene TRBV19 combines with J gene TRBJ2-5, with TRBD1 as a possible D gene (6 bases). The V gene's germline CDR1 is LNHDA and CDR2 SQIVND (reference sequence). This CDR3 region has 13 residues. Trimming shortened V by 2 bases and J by 4 bases, and 8 bases separated the two germline ends.

The V and J genes are TRBV27 and TRBJ2-7; TRBD1 aligns across 7 bases. The CDR3 runs 14 residues. Germline assignment: CDR1 MNHEY and CDR2 SMNVEV (reference sequence). J lost 5 bases, V lost 0 bases, and 4 bases had no gene match. The CDR3 here is CASSLSGTAHEQYF. CDR3 coding DNA: TGTGCCAGCAGTTTATCCGGGACAGCCCACGAGCAGTACTTC.

The J gene is TRBJ2-7, the V gene TRBV19, with 7 bases lining up with TRBD1. There are 12 residues in the CDR3. Unmatched junction bases numbered 2, after V lost 7 bases and J lost 2 bases. Germline CDR1 and CDR2: LNHDA and SQIVND (reference sequence). The CDR3 is CASKGQTYEQYF. In nucleotides, the CDR3 is TGTGCCAGTAAGGGACAGACCTACGAGCAGTACTTC.

The gene calls are TRBV15 and TRBJ2-2; 7 bases are a match to TRBD2. Germline CDR1 and CDR2: LNHNV and YYDKDF (reference sequence). The CDR3 sequence is 17 residues long. J gave up 3 bases and V 1 base, and 8 bases lay outside the gene matches. For the CDR3, the DNA is TGTGCCACCAGCAGAGCGCGGGCAGGGAGGGACACCGGGGAGCTGTTTTTT. This sequence encodes CATSRARAGRDTGELFF.

The chain joins TRBV6-5 to TRBJ1-5, with a possible D match to TRBD1 (6 bases). The CDR3 length is 13 residues. The germline gives CDR1 MNHEY, CDR2 SVGAGI. The V and J ends lost 6 bases and 7 bases respectively, with 13 bases between them. CDR3 nucleotide sequence: TGTGCCAGCAGACCACAGGGTAGCCAGCCCCAGCATTTT. It translates to CASRPQGSQPQHF.

This chain links TRBV19 with TRBJ2-7; TRBD2 aligns across 8 bases. The germline gives CDR1 LNHDA, CDR2 SQIVND (reference sequence). Trimming at V came to 2 bases and at J to 3 bases, leaving 12 bases not matched to a gene. CDR3 length equals 17 residues. The CDR3 protein is CASSIKGLAGPHYEQYF. Here the CDR3 DNA reads TGTGCCAGTAGTATAAAAGGACTAGCAGGTCCCCACTACGAGCAGTACTTC.

The chain carries TRBV27 and TRBJ2-5, with a weak D call TRBD2 (5 bases). CDR3 length: 14 amino acids. From germline, CDR1 is MNHEY and CDR2 SMNVEV (reference sequence). Trimming took off 4 bases at V and 5 bases at J, with 14 bases between the two ends. This CDR3 reads CASSSDLSGETQYF. CDR3 bases: TGTGCCAGCAGTTCGGATCTTTCGGGGGAGACCCAGTACTTC.

V gene TRBV15 combines with J gene TRBJ1-2; 9 nucleotides line up with TRBD1. V shed 6 bases and J 5 bases; nucleotides not matched to a gene: 13. This CDR3 contains 16 residues. Germline V CDR1 and CDR2: LNHNV, YYDKDF (reference sequence). CDR3 region: CATSATPEGQGYGYTF. The CDR3 DNA follows: TGTGCCACCAGTGCCACCCCCGAAGGACAGGGGTATGGCTACACCTTC.

This chain joins TRBV6-5 and TRBJ1-5; TRBD1 agrees at 8 bases. Germline-derived CDR1 and CDR2 are MNHEY and SVGAGI. The CDR3 is 15 residues long. Trimming cost V 6 bases and J 0 bases; bases outside gene matches: 4. CDR3: CASRGDRHSNQPQHF. CDR3 in DNA: TGTGCCAGCAGAGGGGACAGGCATAGCAATCAGCCCCAGCATTTT.

The rearrangement links TRBV5-1 to TRBJ2-1; 12 bases are a match to TRBD2. V lost 4 bases to trimming and J lost 2 bases; unmatched junction nucleotides: 7. The CDR3 loop spans 17 amino acids. Germline lookup yields CDR1 SGHRS and CDR2 YFSETQ. The DNA for the CDR3 is TGCGCCAGCAGCCCGCGACTAGCGGGGGAAACCTACAATGAGCAGTTCTTC. This codes for CASSPRLAGETYNEQFF. Variable domain in full (rest from reference TRBV5-1 and TRBJ2-1): KAGVTQTPRYLIKTRGQQVTLSCSPISGHRSVSWYQQTPGQGLQFLFEYFSETQRNKGNFPGRFSGRQFSNSRSEMNVSTLELGDSALYLCASSPRLAGETYNEQFFGPGTRLTVL.

This clone was observed a single time. The chain is built from TRBV19 and TRBJ1-6; D possibly corresponds to TRBD1 (5 bases). This CDR3 spans 15 amino acids. Germline V gene data show CDR1 as LNHDA and CDR2 as SQIVND (reference sequence). With 3 bases removed from V and 5 bases from J, the gap between germline ends came to 11 bases. The CDR3 sequence is CASSMEGLNNSPLHF. CDR3 sequence (DNA): TGTGCCAGTAGTATGGAGGGACTTAATAATTCACCCCTCCACTTT.